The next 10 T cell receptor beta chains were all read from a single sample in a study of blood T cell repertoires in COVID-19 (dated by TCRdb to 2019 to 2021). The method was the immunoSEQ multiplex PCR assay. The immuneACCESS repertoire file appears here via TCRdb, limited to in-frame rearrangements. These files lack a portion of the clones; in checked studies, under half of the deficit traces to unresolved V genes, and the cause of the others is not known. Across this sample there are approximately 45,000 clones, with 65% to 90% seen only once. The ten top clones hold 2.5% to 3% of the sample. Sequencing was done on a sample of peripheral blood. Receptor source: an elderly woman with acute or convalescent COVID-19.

The CDR3 sequence is CSASQAGTEQYF. CDR3 DNA: TGCAGTGCTAGTCAGGCCGGAACTGAGCAGTACTTC. The chain is built from TRBV20-1 and TRBJ2-7; D uncertain. Germline CDR1 DFQATT, CDR2 SNEGSKA (reference sequence). V was pared by 3 bases and J by 7 bases, with 13 bases between. The CDR3 covers 12 residues.

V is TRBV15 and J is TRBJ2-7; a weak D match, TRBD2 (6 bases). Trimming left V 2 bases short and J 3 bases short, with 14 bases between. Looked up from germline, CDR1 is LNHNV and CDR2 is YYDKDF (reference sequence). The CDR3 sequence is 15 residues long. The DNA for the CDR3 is TGTGCCACCAGCAGACACAATACGGGAGACTACGAGCAGTACTTC. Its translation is CATSRHNTGDYEQYF. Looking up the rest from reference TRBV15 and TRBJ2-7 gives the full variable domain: DAMVIQNPRYQVTQFGKPVTLSCSQTLNHNVMYWYQQKSSQAPKLLFHYYDKDFNNEADTPDNFQSRRPNTSFCFLDIRSPGLGDTAMYLCATSRHNTGDYEQYFGPGTRLTVT.

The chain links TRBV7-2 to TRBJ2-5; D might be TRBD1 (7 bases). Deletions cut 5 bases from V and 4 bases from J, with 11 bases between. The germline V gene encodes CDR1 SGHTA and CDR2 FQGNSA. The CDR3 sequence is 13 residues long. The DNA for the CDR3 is TGTGCCAGCAGCCCAGGGGGGAGAGAGACCCAGTACTTC. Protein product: CASSPGGRETQYF. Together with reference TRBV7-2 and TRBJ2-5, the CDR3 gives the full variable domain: GAGVSQSPSNKVTEKGKDVELRCDPISGHTALYWYRQSLGQGLEFLIYFQGNSAPDKSGLPSDRFSAERTGGSVSTLTIQRTQQEDSAVYLCASSPGGRETQYFGPGTRLLVL.

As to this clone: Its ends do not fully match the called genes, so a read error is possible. This chain's CDR3 is CASSQDPSRTEELFF. For the CDR3, the DNA is TGTGCCAGCAGCCAAGATCCCTCCAGAACCGAGGAGCTGTTTTTT. The genes are TRBV3-1 (or the pseudogene TRBV3-2) and TRBJ2-2; D is uncertain. The length of the CDR3 is 15 residues. Germline CDR1 and CDR2: LGHDT and YNNKEL (reference sequence).

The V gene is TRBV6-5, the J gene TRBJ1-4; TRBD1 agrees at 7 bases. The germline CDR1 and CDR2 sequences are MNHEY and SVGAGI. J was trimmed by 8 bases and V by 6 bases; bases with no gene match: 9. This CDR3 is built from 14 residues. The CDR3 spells CASSLDRVKEKLFF. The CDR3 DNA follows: TGTGCCAGCAGCCTTGACAGGGTGAAAGAAAAACTGTTTTTT.

The CDR3 coding sequence is TGTGCCAGCAGCGGACAGGGATACTCAGGCGGCTACACCTTC. Amino acid sequence: CASSGQGYSGGYTF. The chain uses TRBV5-4 and TRBJ1-2, with 8 bases identical to TRBD1. V lost 4 bases, J lost 8 bases, and 10 bases stayed unmatched. The CDR3 has 14 residues. CDR1 and CDR2 (germline): SGHNT, YYREEE (reference sequence). Supplemented by reference TRBV5-4 and TRBJ1-2, the full variable domain reads ETGVTQSPTHLIKTRGQQVTLRCSSQSGHNTVSWYQQALGQGPQFIFQYYREEENGRGNFPPRFSGLQFPNYSSELNVNALELDDSALYLCASSGQGYSGGYTFGSGTRLTVV.

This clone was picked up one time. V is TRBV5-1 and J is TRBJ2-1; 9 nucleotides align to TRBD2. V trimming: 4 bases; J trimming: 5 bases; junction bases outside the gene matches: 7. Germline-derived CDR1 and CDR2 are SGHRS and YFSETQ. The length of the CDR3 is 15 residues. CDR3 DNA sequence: TGCGCCAGCAGCCCGACTAGCGGTCGGAACAATGAGCAGTTCTTC. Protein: CASSPTSGRNNEQFF.

The CDR3 sequence: CASSYLTGSYNEQFF. The CDR3, as DNA: TGTGCCAGCAGTTACTTGACAGGGAGCTACAATGAGCAGTTCTTC. The gene calls are TRBV6-2 or TRBV6-3 and TRBJ2-1, with TRBD1 matching 7 bases. In germline, CDR1 is MNHEY, CDR2 SVGEGT. The CDR3 spans 15 residues. The junction had 3 bases not matched to a gene; V was cut back by 1 base and J by 3 bases.

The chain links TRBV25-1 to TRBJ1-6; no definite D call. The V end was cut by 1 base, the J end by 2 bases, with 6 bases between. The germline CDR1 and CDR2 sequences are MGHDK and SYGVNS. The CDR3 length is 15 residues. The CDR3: CASSESGTYNSPLHF. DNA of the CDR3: TGTGCCAGCAGTGAATCTGGCACCTATAATTCACCCCTCCACTTT.

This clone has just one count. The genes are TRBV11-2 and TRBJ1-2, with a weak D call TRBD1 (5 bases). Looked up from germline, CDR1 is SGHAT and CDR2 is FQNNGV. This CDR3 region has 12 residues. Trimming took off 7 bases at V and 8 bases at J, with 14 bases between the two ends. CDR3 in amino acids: CASTPGGIGYTF. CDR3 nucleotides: TGTGCCAGCACCCCGGGGGGGATCGGCTACACCTTC.